The 21 T cell receptor beta chains listed next were all sequenced from one sample in a study of T cell responses to AZD1222 COVID-19 vaccine. Clones were sequenced by immunoSEQ multiplex PCR, and TCRdb holds only the in-frame ones, with some missing. The top ten hold roughly 6% of the sample, which has about 140,000 clones, roughly 90% seen once. Sequences were derived from peripheral blood, sampled on day 0 of AZD1222 vaccination. Source of these receptors: an adult in good health.

The V call is TRBV28, the J call TRBJ1-5; no definite D call. V lost 3 bases and J 0 bases, leaving 9 bases between the germline ends. CDR3 length: 15 residues. Germline V gives CDR1 MDHEN, CDR2 SYDVKM. The CDR3 DNA follows: TGTGCCAGCAGTTTCTACGGTAATAGCAATCAGCCCCAGCATTTT. It translates to CASSFYGNSNQPQHF.

This clone appeared once. The chain links TRBV24-1 to TRBJ1-2; 7 bases align to TRBD1. The CDR3 totals 14 residues. The V gene end was trimmed by 8 bases and the J gene end by 3 bases; junction bases not matched to a gene: 8. Germline V gene lookup returns CDR1 KGHDR and CDR2 SFDVKD. The CDR3 DNA is TGTGCCACCACGAAGGGGGCGATGGACTATGGCTACACCTTC. The encoded protein is CATTKGAMDYGYTF.

This sequence joins TRBV28 and TRBJ2-7; D might be TRBD1 (6 bases). This CDR3 spans 13 amino acids. With 10 bases removed from V and 5 bases from J, the gap between germline ends came to 18 bases. Per the germline V gene, CDR1 is MDHEN and CDR2 is SYDVKM. The CDR3 loop reads CATDSPYRDEQYF. The CDR3 nucleotides are TGTGCCACGGACAGCCCATACCGAGACGAGCAGTACTTC.

This clone was recorded only once. The chain carries TRBV10-3 and TRBJ1-3; no firm D call. The germline CDR1 and CDR2 sequences are ENHRY and SYGVKD. The V end was cut by 5 bases, the J end by 0 bases, with 8 bases between. This CDR3 has 14 residues. CDR3 in amino acids: CAISPGLSGNTIYF. CDR3 sequence (DNA): TGTGCCATCAGTCCAGGTCTCTCTGGAAACACCATATATTTT.

The chain links TRBV29-1 to TRBJ2-1, with no clear D. V dropped 5 bases and J dropped 7 bases, with 12 bases sitting between them. CDR1 is SQVTM, CDR2 ANQGSEA, per germline. The CDR3 runs 12 residues. CDR3 residues: CSVNPNRNEQFF. The CDR3 nucleotides are TGCAGCGTTAACCCCAACCGAAATGAGCAGTTCTTC.

The chain employs TRBV4-3 and TRBJ1-2; 8 bases align to TRBD1. Germline CDR1 reads LGHNA; CDR2 reads YSLEER. The CDR3 sequence is 13 residues long. With V trimmed by 1 base and J by 5 bases, 0 bases remained unmatched. This chain's CDR3 is CASSQGQGYGYTF. Here the CDR3 DNA reads TGCGCCAGCAGCCAAGGACAGGGGTATGGCTACACCTTC.

The chain has TRBV19 and TRBJ1-3; weak D call: TRBD1 (5 bases). Trimming shortened V by 7 bases and J by 4 bases, and 14 bases separated the two germline ends. This CDR3 is built from 14 residues. Germline CDR1 and CDR2: LNHDA and SQIVND (reference sequence). The DNA of the CDR3 is TGTGCCAGTACCCCCGGGACGGAAGGAAACACCATATATTTT. This gives the protein CASTPGTEGNTIYF.

The chain joins TRBV15 to TRBJ2-7; no definite D call. The ends were cut back, 0 bases at V and 4 bases at J, with 7 bases in the middle. CDR3 size: 13 residues. The germline gives CDR1 LNHNV, CDR2 YYDKDF (reference sequence). This CDR3 reads CATSRDTSYEQYF. In DNA form, the CDR3 reads TGTGCCACCAGCAGAGATACGAGTTACGAGCAGTACTTC.

The chain carries TRBV9 and TRBJ1-2; a possible D gene is TRBD1 (5 bases). V was trimmed by 4 bases and J by 6 bases, leaving 13 bases between them. This CDR3 region has 13 residues. Per the germline V gene, CDR1 is SGDLS and CDR2 is YYNGEE. CDR3 DNA: TGTGCCAGCAGCCCATCGGGGGGGGATGGCTACACCTTC. Encoded protein: CASSPSGGDGYTF.

This clone was recorded once. The V gene is TRBV6-6, the J gene TRBJ1-5; D is perhaps TRBD1 (5 bases). CDR1 is MNHNY and CDR2 is SVGAGI in the germline V gene (reference sequence). The CDR3 is 12 residues long. Trimming shortened V by 7 bases and J by 7 bases, and 11 bases separated the two germline ends. The CDR3 protein is CASTKEGQPQHF. CDR3 nucleotides: TGTGCCAGCACTAAAGAGGGGCAGCCCCAGCATTTT.

The chain is built from TRBV6-5 and TRBJ1-3; the D is unclear. The V gene lost 6 bases and the J gene lost 0 bases, with 9 bases spanning the gap. Per the germline V gene, CDR1 is MNHEY and CDR2 is SVGAGI. The CDR3 totals 14 residues. The CDR3 sequence: CASRITHSGNTIYF. The DNA for the CDR3 is TGTGCCAGCAGGATAACCCACTCTGGAAACACCATATATTTT.

The rearrangement joins TRBV5-6 to TRBJ2-4; D might be TRBD1 or TRBD2, each matching 5 bases. V lost 4 bases to trimming and J lost 6 bases, with 17 bases between them. The CDR3 loop spans 15 amino acids. From germline, CDR1 is SGHDT and CDR2 YYEEEE. The CDR3 DNA sequence: TGTGCCAGCAGCAACTGGGGCGGGCTGGGAAACATTCAGTACTTC. It is translated as CASSNWGGLGNIQYF.

The V and J genes are TRBV2 and TRBJ2-7; D might be TRBD1 or TRBD2, each matching 6 bases. Germline V gene sequence: CDR1 SNHLY, CDR2 FYNNEI. The CDR3 spans 15 residues. Trimming left V 0 bases short and J 6 bases short, with 15 bases between. In DNA, the CDR3 is TGTGCCAGCAGTGAAGCGGGGGGCAGGTATGGCGAGCAGTACTTC. Encoded protein: CASSEAGGRYGEQYF.

V gene TRBV29-1 combines with J gene TRBJ1-5; D gene uncertain. The CDR3 extends over 14 amino acids. V dropped 6 bases and J dropped 1 base, with 13 bases sitting between them. Germline assignment: CDR1 SQVTM and CDR2 ANQGSEA. As DNA, the CDR3 is TGCAGCGTCGCACTAGGTGGCAGCAATCAGCCCCAGCATTTT. It encodes CSVALGGSNQPQHF.

The J gene is TRBJ2-3, the V gene TRBV11-2, with D possibly TRBD2 on 6 matching bases. The CDR3 has 14 residues. The V gene's germline CDR1 is SGHAT and CDR2 FQNNGV. The V gene lost 3 bases and the J gene lost 4 bases, with 11 bases spanning the gap. The CDR3 region has the DNA TGTGCCAGCAGCTTCCTTAGCGGCCCAGATACGCAGTATTTT. Translation gives CASSFLSGPDTQYF.

J is TRBJ2-6 and V is TRBV15; D gene unclear. The germline CDR1 and CDR2 sequences are LNHNV and YYDKDF (reference sequence). Trimming removed 1 base from V and 0 bases from J, with 13 bases in between. The CDR3 spans 18 residues. The CDR3: CATSRVNEASSGANVLTF. CDR3 coding DNA: TGTGCCACCAGCAGAGTGAACGAAGCTAGCTCTGGGGCCAACGTCCTGACTTTC.

The V and J genes are TRBV5-4 and TRBJ1-2, with D perhaps matching TRBD1 (5 bases). Trimming took off 4 bases at V and 2 bases at J, with 12 bases between the two ends. CDR3 length: 14 residues. Germline V CDR1 and CDR2: SGHNT, YYREEE (reference sequence). The CDR3 bases are TGTGCCAGCAGCGACGACAGCCTAAACTATGGCTACACCTTC. It is translated as CASSDDSLNYGYTF.

The chain employs TRBV28 and TRBJ2-2; D may be TRBD1 (5 bases). This CDR3 comprises 18 residues. Trimming cost V 2 bases and J 4 bases, with 20 bases left between them. Germline V lookup: CDR1 MDHEN, CDR2 SYDVKM. The CDR3 DNA sequence: TGTGCCAGCAGTTTACCGGCAGGGTTTTTGCGAAGCACCGGGGAGCTGTTTTTT. As protein: CASSLPAGFLRSTGELFF.

The V and J genes are TRBV9 and TRBJ2-1; D is uncertain. The CDR3 contains 12 residues. The germline V gene has CDR1 SGDLS and CDR2 YYNGEE. Trimming cost V 1 base and J 8 bases, with 7 bases left between them. CDR3 region: CASSVHGHEQFF. CDR3 nucleotides: TGTGCCAGCAGCGTACACGGGCATGAGCAGTTCTTC. The whole variable domain, filled in from reference TRBV9 and TRBJ2-1, reads DSGVTQTPKHLITATGQRVTLRCSPRSGDLSVYWYQQSLDQGLQFLIQYYNGEERAKGNILERFSAQQFPDLHSELNLSSLELGDSALYFCASSVHGHEQFFGPGTRLTVL.

The sample holds one count of this clone. The chain has TRBV6-5 and TRBJ2-7; 10 nucleotides align to TRBD2. Germline V gene sequence: CDR1 MNHEY, CDR2 SVGAGI. Trimming at V came to 7 bases and at J to 6 bases, leaving 12 bases not matched to a gene. There are 15 residues in the CDR3. CDR3 region: CASTSITSGALEQYF. The DNA of the CDR3 is TGTGCCAGCACATCCATCACTAGCGGGGCTCTCGAGCAGTACTTC.

The chain links TRBV7-9 to TRBJ1-2; D gene unclear. The CDR3 totals 13 residues. The ends were cut back, 3 bases at V and 4 bases at J, with 9 bases in the middle. The germline V gene has CDR1 SEHNR and CDR2 FQNEAQ (reference sequence). CDR3 in DNA: TGTGCCAGCAGCTTCGACCGGAGCTATGGCTACACCTTC. This codes for CASSFDRSYGYTF.